Listed here are 11 T cell receptor beta chains from one sample, sequenced in a study of shared clonotypes between healthy human individuals. Method: immunoSEQ multiplex PCR; TCRdb's copy keeps in-frame clones and lacks some. The table shows around 500,000 clones, with 76% occurring only once. What was sequenced was PBMCs. All receptors come from a woman aged 40 to 50 in good health. Some clones in this sample may be carry-over from other donors' samples.

With regard to this clone: Additional DNA sequences in this sample encode the identical CDR3. The chain combines TRBV28 with TRBJ2-7; D is perhaps TRBD1 (6 bases). V lost 6 bases, J lost 1 base, and 10 bases lay in between. Germline V gives CDR1 MDHEN, CDR2 SYDVKM. The CDR3 runs 13 residues. The CDR3 here is CASSQGPSYEQYF. CDR3 DNA: TGTGCCAGCAGCCAGGGGCCTTCCTACGAGCAGTACTTC.

In the case of this clone: A read error may be the cause here, since a much bigger clone is one base away. This rearrangement joins TRBV2 to TRBJ2-1, with D possibly TRBD2 on 5 matching bases. Germline V gives CDR1 SNHLY, CDR2 FYNNEI. The CDR3 contains 13 residues. V was clipped by 8 bases and J by 0 bases, with 8 bases between them. The CDR3 loop reads CASGSDSYNEQFF. The CDR3 DNA is TGTGCCAGCGGGAGCGACTCCTACAATGAGCAGTTCTTC. Supplemented by reference TRBV2 and TRBJ2-1, the full variable domain reads EPEVTQTPSHQVTQMGQEVILRCVPISNHLYFYWYRQILGQKVEFLVSFYNNEISEKSEIFDDQFSVERPDGSNFTLKIRSTKLEDSAMYFCASGSDSYNEQFFGPGTRLTVL.

The gene calls are TRBV7-9 and TRBJ2-3; D may be TRBD2 (6 bases). In germline, CDR1 is SEHNR, CDR2 FQNEAQ (reference sequence). This CDR3 is 15 amino acids long. V was trimmed by 5 bases and J by 3 bases, leaving 15 bases between them. CDR3 nucleotides: TGTGCCAGCAGCCTTAGGGAGGCCAGGACAGATACGCAGTATTTT. It is translated as CASSLREARTDTQYF.

This clone was seen only a few times. The rearrangement joins TRBV4-1 to TRBJ2-7; 7 bases fit TRBD1. The CDR3 is made up of 13 amino acids. The ends lost 4 bases at V and 2 bases at J; junction bases unmatched: 2. Germline lookup yields CDR1 MGHRA and CDR2 YSYEKL. The CDR3 loop is CASSRGTAYEQYF. The DNA for the CDR3 is TGCGCCAGCAGCCGAGGGACAGCCTACGAGCAGTACTTC.

The V and J genes are TRBV4-2 and TRBJ2-3; D not certain. This CDR3 contains 13 residues. Trimming removed 5 bases at V and 6 bases at J, with 12 bases between. CDR1 is LGHNA and CDR2 is YNFKEQ in the germline V gene. The CDR3 DNA follows: TGTGCCAGCAGCAGCTACCAGTTCGATACGCAGTATTTT. Protein sequence: CASSSYQFDTQYF.

V is TRBV10-3 and J is TRBJ2-7; D perhaps matches TRBD1 (6 bases). The germline gives CDR1 ENHRY, CDR2 SYGVKD. V was clipped by 3 bases and J by 4 bases, with 13 bases between them. The CDR3 has 14 amino acids. The CDR3: CAISDLGGKYEQYF. CDR3 bases: TGTGCCATCAGTGATCTTGGGGGCAAGTACGAGCAGTACTTC.

This clone showed up just once. The rearrangement links TRBV29-1 to TRBJ2-5; TRBD2 is a possible D gene (5 bases). V was trimmed by 4 bases and J by 11 bases, leaving 14 bases between them. Germline V CDR1 and CDR2: SQVTM, ANQGSEA. This CDR3 spans 11 amino acids. The DNA of the CDR3 is TGCAGCGTTGCTTCGGGGATTGAGCAGTACTTC. It specifies CSVASGIEQYF.

The gene calls are TRBV5-4 and TRBJ2-1, with 7 bases identical to TRBD1. Per germline, CDR1 SGHNT and CDR2 YYREEE (reference sequence). This CDR3 is built from 13 residues. Trimming took 4 bases from V and 9 from J; bases not matched to a gene: 7. CDR3 region: CASSADRVGEQFF. The CDR3 DNA follows: TGTGCCAGCAGCGCCGACAGGGTGGGTGAGCAGTTCTTC.

This clone was detected only once. The chain carries TRBV30 and TRBJ2-3; tentatively, D is TRBD1 or TRBD2 (7 bases each). Germline values: CDR1 GTSNPN, CDR2 SVGIG (reference sequence). V gave up 4 bases and J gave up 6 bases, with 17 bases separating them. The CDR3 runs 14 residues. This chain's CDR3 is CAWTQGGRLDTQYF. The CDR3 DNA sequence: TGTGCCTGGACCCAGGGGGGGAGGCTCGATACGCAGTATTTT. The whole variable domain, filled in from reference TRBV30 and TRBJ2-3, reads SQTIHQWPATLVQPVGSPLSLECTVEGTSNPNLYWYRQAAGRGLQLLFYSVGIGQISSEVPQNLSASRPQDRQFILSSKKLLLSDSGFYLCAWTQGGRLDTQYFGPGTRLTVL.

The rearrangement uses TRBV5-6 and TRBJ2-7; tentatively, D is TRBD2 (5 bases). Per the germline V gene, CDR1 is SGHDT and CDR2 is YYEEEE. The V gene lost 4 bases and the J gene lost 2 bases, with 13 bases spanning the gap. This CDR3 is 14 amino acids long. The CDR3 DNA follows: TGTGCCAGCAGCCCGGTCGGGCGGGCCTACGAGCAGTACTTC. Encoded protein: CASSPVGRAYEQYF.

This clone has a count of ten or more. This chain connects TRBV29-1 to TRBJ2-2, with D maybe TRBD2 (6 bases). Germline lookup yields CDR1 SQVTM and CDR2 ANQGSEA. CDR3 length equals 13 residues. V was clipped by 7 bases and J by 5 bases, with 14 bases between them. The CDR3 is CSADQGGTGELFF. CDR3 coding DNA: TGCAGCGCAGACCAGGGAGGTACCGGGGAGCTGTTTTTT.